The 4 T cell receptor beta chains given below trace back to one sample, sequenced in a study of blood T cells in healthy people across ages. A second roughly 7 to 11 cycle PCR used barcoded and J-beta primers. Using its own MiXCR run on the 5' RACE reads, TCRdb lists one record per CDR3 protein. The sample shows about 1,400,000 distinct CDR3 sequences, roughly 64% of them seen only once. Sequences were obtained from blood. These receptors were collected from a man between 18 and 29 years old in good health.

V is TRBV6-6 and J is TRBJ2-7; D possibly matches TRBD1 or TRBD2 (5 bases each). The CDR3 runs 15 residues. The V gene lost 5 bases and the J gene lost 5 bases, with 19 bases spanning the gap. CDR1 MNHNY and CDR2 SVGAGI come from the germline V gene (reference sequence). CDR3 in amino acids: CASSHKGPRVDEQYF. DNA of the CDR3: TGTGCCAGCAGTCACAAGGGACCCCGGGTGGACGAGCAGTACTTC.

In this sample, this clonotype turned up a few times. The chain combines TRBV21-1 with TRBJ2-1; the table gives TRBD1 as D, unverified against the DNA. TRBV21-1 is classified as a pseudogene. This CDR3 is built from 19 residues. Here the CDR3 reads CASSYPTQGDLTGYNEQFF. In DNA, the CDR3 is TGTGCCAGCAGCTACCCCACCCAGGGGGACTTGACTGGCTACAATGAGCAGTTCTTC.

Details on this clonotype: A junction end diverges from the germline sequence, so it may reflect a read error. The chain links TRBV4-1 to TRBJ2-7, with D maybe TRBD2 (7 bases). Germline CDR1 and CDR2: MGHRA and YSYEKL. The CDR3 covers 12 residues. DNA of the CDR3: TGCACCAGCAGTCCGGGGGGCCACGAGCAGTACTTC. It specifies CTSSPGGHEQYF.

Only a few counts were recorded for this clonotype. The chain uses TRBV3-1 and TRBJ1-1; D ambiguous. Between the trimmed V and J ends, which lost 3 bases and 7 bases, there was a span of 6 bases. The germline gives CDR1 LGHDT, CDR2 YNNKEL (reference sequence). The CDR3 runs 11 residues. Here the CDR3 reads CASSQGFEAFF. DNA of the CDR3: TGTGCCAGCAGCCAGGGTTTTGAAGCTTTCTTT.